These 15 T cell receptor beta chains were sequenced from one sample in a study of blood T cell repertoires in COVID-19. The data were produced by immunoSEQ multiplex PCR, yet TCRdb's version contains in-frame clones alone and is incomplete. The sample yields fewer than 200,000 clones, around 83% seen once. The material sequenced was peripheral blood. The origin of the receptors is a woman aged 70-85 years with COVID-19, enrolled during active disease.

The chain has TRBV18 and TRBJ2-5; perhaps TRBD1 as D (5 bases). The germline V and J ends were trimmed by 4 bases and 2 bases, with 14 bases remaining between them. Germline V gene lookup returns CDR1 KGHSH and CDR2 LQKENI. The CDR3 sequence is 15 residues long. CDR3 bases: TGTGCCAGCTCACTCCTTGCAGGGCCGCAAGAGACCCAGTACTTC. The encoded protein is CASSLLAGPQETQYF.

This chain connects TRBV28 to TRBJ1-6; D uncertain. Trimming took off 2 bases at V and 10 bases at J, with 15 bases between the two ends. CDR1 and CDR2 (germline): MDHEN, SYDVKM. The CDR3 is 15 amino acids. The CDR3 reads CASSLPVGSNSPLHF. DNA for the CDR3: TGTGCCAGCAGTTTACCAGTCGGGTCGAACTCACCCCTCCACTTT.

This sequence joins TRBV6-2 or TRBV6-3 and TRBJ2-6; the match to TRBD2 covers 9 bases. CDR3 length equals 19 residues. Trimming cost V 0 bases and J 2 bases; bases outside gene matches: 8. From germline, CDR1 is MNHEY and CDR2 SVGEGT. The CDR3 nucleotides are TGTGCCAGCAGTTACTCCTGGTCCGGGACTAGCCCTGGGGCCAACGTCCTGACTTTC. It yields the protein CASSYSWSGTSPGANVLTF.

The rearrangement uses TRBV5-4 and TRBJ1-1, with a possible D match to TRBD1 (5 bases). CDR1 and CDR2 (germline): SGHNT, YYREEE (reference sequence). V was pared by 5 bases and J by 3 bases, with 17 bases between. CDR3 length equals 15 residues. The CDR3 DNA is TGTGCCAGCAGTATCGACAGCCGATCCTACACTGAAGCTTTCTTT. The encoded protein is CASSIDSRSYTEAFF.

The chain carries TRBV30 and TRBJ1-2; 7 positions match TRBD1. Trimming cost V 7 bases and J 0 bases; bases outside gene matches: 2. This CDR3 is 12 amino acids long. Germline CDR1 reads GTSNPN; CDR2 reads SVGIG (reference sequence). CDR3 residues: CASTGSNYGYTF. The CDR3 nucleotides read TGTGCCTCGACAGGGTCTAACTATGGCTACACCTTC.

The chain recombines TRBV19 with TRBJ1-1, with D possibly being TRBD1 (5 bases). The germline gives CDR1 LNHDA, CDR2 SQIVND (reference sequence). There are 13 residues in the CDR3. With 2 bases removed from V and 5 bases from J, the gap between germline ends came to 9 bases. The CDR3 protein is CASSILRGTEAFF. CDR3 in DNA: TGTGCCAGTAGTATACTTCGGGGGACTGAAGCTTTCTTT.

This clone was found a few times. V gene TRBV19 combines with J gene TRBJ2-5; 8 bases are a match to TRBD1. The germline gives CDR1 LNHDA, CDR2 SQIVND (reference sequence). This CDR3 region has 15 residues. After removal of 4 bases from V and 2 bases from J, the junction contained 6 bases not matched to a gene. CDR3: CASSTRTGSQETQYF. DNA for the CDR3: TGTGCCAGTAGTACTAGGACAGGGTCGCAAGAGACCCAGTACTTC.

This clone was picked up a small number of times. This chain links TRBV5-6 with TRBJ2-7; D is perhaps TRBD2 (6 bases). Trimming stripped 2 bases from V and 4 bases from J, with 10 bases between. The V gene's germline CDR1 is SGHDT and CDR2 YYEEEE. The CDR3 spans 13 residues. The CDR3 bases are TGTGCCAGCAGCTTCGGGGCGGGGTACGAGCAGTACTTC. This codes for CASSFGAGYEQYF.

The chain employs TRBV5-8 and TRBJ1-1; 7 nucleotides line up with TRBD1. CDR1 is SGHTS and CDR2 is YDEGEE in the germline V gene. Trimming removed 4 bases from V and 11 bases from J; junction bases left unmatched: 17. The length of the CDR3 is 15 residues. DNA of the CDR3: TGTGCCAGCAGCAGACCGGGGACAGCGGCCCGTTGGGCTTTCTTT. Its protein product is CASSRPGTAARWAFF.

This clone was recorded only once. This chain joins TRBV28 and TRBJ1-1, with D unresolved. V dropped 7 bases and J dropped 1 base, with 10 bases sitting between them. Looked up from germline, CDR1 is MDHEN and CDR2 is SYDVKM. CDR3 length equals 13 residues. The CDR3 loop is CASILRGNTEAFF. The CDR3 DNA is TGTGCCAGCATCCTCCGGGGGAACACTGAAGCTTTCTTT.

J is TRBJ2-5 and V is TRBV7-9; 8 bases agree with TRBD1. V gave up 2 bases and J gave up 4 bases; unmatched junction bases: 9. CDR3 size: 16 residues. Germline CDR1 is SEHNR and CDR2 is FQNEAQ (reference sequence). The CDR3 here is CASSLRSGGGGETQYF. The CDR3 region has the DNA TGTGCCAGCAGCTTACGGTCAGGGGGCGGAGGAGAGACCCAGTACTTC. The full variable domain, completed using reference TRBV7-9 and TRBJ2-5, is DTGVSQNPRHKITKRGQNVTFRCDPISEHNRLYWYRQTLGQGPEFLTYFQNEAQLEKSRLLSDRFSAERPKGSFSTLEIQRTEQGDSAMYLCASSLRSGGGGETQYFGPGTRLLVL.

The chain carries TRBV5-6 and TRBJ1-2; 8 nucleotides align to TRBD1. The CDR3 is 14 amino acids. The trim removed 0 bases at V and 5 bases at J, leaving 3 bases unmatched. Germline values: CDR1 SGHDT, CDR2 YYEEEE. CDR3 sequence reads: CASSLATGAYGYTF. The CDR3 bases are TGTGCCAGCAGCTTGGCGACAGGGGCTTATGGCTACACCTTC.

The V call is TRBV7-9, the J call TRBJ1-6, with D hard to call. This CDR3 has 18 amino acids. The V and J ends lost 2 bases and 1 base respectively, with 15 bases between them. Germline CDR1 reads SEHNR; CDR2 reads FQNEAQ (reference sequence). DNA of the CDR3: TGTGCCAGCAGCTTAAGCTTTGCTTCGGGATCCTATAATTCACCCCTCCACTTT. Translated, it gives CASSLSFASGSYNSPLHF.

The rearrangement links TRBV7-9 to TRBJ2-7; TRBD2 matches at 9 bases. Trimming cost V 1 base and J 3 bases; bases outside gene matches: 7. Germline values: CDR1 SEHNR, CDR2 FQNEAQ (reference sequence). This CDR3 comprises 16 residues. CDR3 in DNA: TGTGCCAGCAGCTTAGATCAACTAGCGGGTGTCTACGAGCAGTACTTC. Its protein product is CASSLDQLAGVYEQYF. Variable domain in full (rest from reference TRBV7-9 and TRBJ2-7): DTGVSQNPRHKITKRGQNVTFRCDPISEHNRLYWYRQTLGQGPEFLTYFQNEAQLEKSRLLSDRFSAERPKGSFSTLEIQRTEQGDSAMYLCASSLDQLAGVYEQYFGPGTRLTVT.

The genes are TRBV11-2 and TRBJ1-1; the D is unclear. Trimming removed 4 bases from V and 8 bases from J, with 17 bases in between. Germline V gives CDR1 SGHAT, CDR2 FQNNGV. This CDR3 region has 14 residues. The DNA for the CDR3 is TGTGCCAGCAGCTCGGCACTAAGGCTTTTAGAAGCTTTCTTT. This encodes CASSSALRLLEAFF. The whole variable domain, remainder taken from reference TRBV11-2 and TRBJ1-1, is EAGVAQSPRYKIIEKRQSVAFWCNPISGHATLYWYQQILGQGPKLLIQFQNNGVVDDSQLPKDRFSAERLKGVDSTLKIQPAKLEDSAVYLCASSSALRLLEAFFGQGTRLTVV.